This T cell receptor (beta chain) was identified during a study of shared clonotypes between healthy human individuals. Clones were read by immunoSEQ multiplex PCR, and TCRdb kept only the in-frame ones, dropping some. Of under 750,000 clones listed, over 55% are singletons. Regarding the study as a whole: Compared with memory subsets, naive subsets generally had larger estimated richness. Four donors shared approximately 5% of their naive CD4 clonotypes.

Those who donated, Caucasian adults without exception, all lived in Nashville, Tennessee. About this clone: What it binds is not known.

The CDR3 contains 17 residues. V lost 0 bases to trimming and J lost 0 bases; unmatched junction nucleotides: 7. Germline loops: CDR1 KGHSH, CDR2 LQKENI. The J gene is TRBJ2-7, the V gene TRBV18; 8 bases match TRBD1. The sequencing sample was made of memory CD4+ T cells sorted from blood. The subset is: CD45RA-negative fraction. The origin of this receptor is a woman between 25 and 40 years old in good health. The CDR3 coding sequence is TGTGCCAGCTCACCACCCATTGGACAGGGAGCCTCCTACGAGCAGTACTTC. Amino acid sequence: CASSPPIGQGASYEQYF.